The TCR beta chain described here comes from a study of shared clonotypes between healthy human individuals (dated by TCRdb to between 2020 and 2021). General notes on the study: The cohort comprised a couple of women and three men aged 18 to 49 years. Blood TCR repertoires of a handful of healthy adults were deeply sequenced to estimate repertoire size and the extent of clonotype sharing between individuals. To increase sequencing depth and limit assay-specific biases, different laboratories used diverse techniques to prepare libraries and sequence TCR repertoires. Each donor's leukapheresis produced roughly between roughly 0.94 and 9.5 billion PBMCs. What the work shows at the level of the full study, not this receptor alone: Because the study included a small number of donors, the genetic and exposure-history diversity represented was limited. Pairwise subsampling led to the expectation that sequencing depth would affect the degree of clonotype sharing among donors. Sampling was limited to blood, and TCR repertoires in tissue likely differ from TCR repertoires in blood.

This clone was detected only a few times. Its antigen target is currently unknown. Base qualities are not recorded, but no much larger clone differs from it by a single base. The CDR3 runs 15 amino acids, cysteine and phenylalanine included. The read is trimmed to its CDR3 DNA, 45 bases read in frame from base 1. A distance of 15 bases separates the germline ends of V and J, which lose 2 bases and 8 bases respectively. CDR1 and CDR2 are read off the germline V gene as SGHTA and FQGNSA. Using the deep immunoSEQ assay, TCR CDR3 regions were amplified from genomic DNA by multiplex PCR. For each cell subset, the extracted genomic DNA was distributed evenly across all wells of several immunoSEQ 96-well plates, and each plate served as one replicate. Each replicate PCR for unsorted PBMC received about 0.3 ug genomic DNA, equal to 30,000 to 35,000 T cell genomes. Ten immunoSEQ deep assay plates were used to sequence the unsorted PBMC genomic DNA. Purified libraries were quantified with a Qubit 3.0 fluorometer, sized on a Bioanalyzer 2100, and re-quantified with the KAPA Library Quantification kit. Each immunoSEQ 96-well plate was sequenced on its own single-read 150-cycle Illumina NextSeq 550 flow cell. As for the original processing: Because only junctional sequences without quality scores were contained in the immunoSEQ output, filtering matching that applied to full-length reads could not be performed. To assign V/J genes and CDR3, sequences were annotated using PyIR, a Python wrapper for IgBLAST v1.9, with IMGT germline references. Reads were removed for weak V/J assignments (E-value above 1e-6), missing CDR3, stop codons, out-of-frame junctions, or ambiguous translated residues. A V3J clonotype was defined by an identical inferred V gene, J gene, and CDR3 amino acid sequence. To compute the percentage overlap between repertoires, the number of shared unique clonotypes was divided by the size of the smaller repertoire. Richness of each repertoire was evaluated using RTK rarefaction, the Chao1 estimator, and Recon v2.1 estimates of unobserved clonotypes. TCRdb took this table from immuneACCESS and kept in-frame rearrangements with V and J called. Such tables lack part of the clones; where checked against another copy, unresolved V genes explain under half of the gap, and the rest is unexplained. The D gene and trimming were derived from the DNA, and the V and J assignments and clone size from that table. The sample data list hundreds of thousands of clones, and roughly 83% of these were observed just once. Of the sample, roughly an eighth is held by the ten largest clones.

Donors were healthy HIV-negative adults with no recently reported acute infections or vaccinations. Every donor was a Caucasian adult living in Nashville, Tennessee, USA. For unsorted samples, about 85 million PBMCs were counted and genomic DNA was extracted with the QIAamp DNA Blood Mini kit. Blood was obtained by leukapheresis, after which PBMCs were separated by Ficoll-Histopaque density gradient centrifugation and cryopreserved in liquid nitrogen vapor phase. In this chain, TRBV7-2 is recombined with TRBJ1-4; no D gene call is confident. This receptor was obtained from a woman between 40 and 55 years old in good health. Some clones in this sample may be carry-over from other donors' samples. The sample was PBMCs. The CDR3 region has the sequence CASSLRGLSLEKLFF. The DNA sequence is given as TGTGCCAGCAGCTTACGCGGACTTTCGCTAGAAAAACTGTTTTTT. Full variable domain (CDR3 extended with the reference TRBV7-2 and TRBJ1-4 proteins): GAGVSQSPSNKVTEKGKDVELRCDPISGHTALYWYRQSLGQGLEFLIYFQGNSAPDKSGLPSDRFSAERTGGSVSTLTIQRTQQEDSAVYLCASSLRGLSLEKLFFGSGTQLSVL.